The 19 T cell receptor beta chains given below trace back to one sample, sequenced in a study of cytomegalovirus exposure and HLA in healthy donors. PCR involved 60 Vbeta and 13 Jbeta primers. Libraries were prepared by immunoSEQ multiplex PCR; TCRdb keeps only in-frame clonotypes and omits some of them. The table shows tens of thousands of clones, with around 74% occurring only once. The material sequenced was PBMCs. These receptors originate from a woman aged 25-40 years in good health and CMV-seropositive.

This CDR3 is CASSQRQVDNEQFF. DNA for the CDR3: TGCGCCAGCAGCCAGCGACAGGTCGACAATGAGCAGTTCTTC. J is TRBJ2-1 and V is TRBV4-1; TRBD1 might be the D (6 bases). The germline V gene has CDR1 MGHRA and CDR2 YSYEKL. The V and J ends lost 3 bases and 5 bases respectively, with 11 bases between them. The CDR3 length is 14 residues.

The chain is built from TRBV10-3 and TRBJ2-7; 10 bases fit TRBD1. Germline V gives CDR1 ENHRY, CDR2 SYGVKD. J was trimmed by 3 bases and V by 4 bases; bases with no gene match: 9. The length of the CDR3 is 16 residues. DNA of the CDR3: TGTGCCATCAGTGGGGGTGGAGACAGGGGGCTCTACGAGCAGTACTTC. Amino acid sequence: CAISGGGDRGLYEQYF.

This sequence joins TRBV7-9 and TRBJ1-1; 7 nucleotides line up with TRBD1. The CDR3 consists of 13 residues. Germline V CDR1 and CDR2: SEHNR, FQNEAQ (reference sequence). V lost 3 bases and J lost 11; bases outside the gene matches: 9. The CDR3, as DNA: TGTGCCAGCAGCTTCGCCGGGACAGTAAAGGCTTTCTTT. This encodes CASSFAGTVKAFF. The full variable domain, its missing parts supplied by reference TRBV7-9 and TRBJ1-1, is DTGVSQNPRHKITKRGQNVTFRCDPISEHNRLYWYRQTLGQGPEFLTYFQNEAQLEKSRLLSDRFSAERPKGSFSTLEIQRTEQGDSAMYLCASSFAGTVKAFFGQGTRLTVV.

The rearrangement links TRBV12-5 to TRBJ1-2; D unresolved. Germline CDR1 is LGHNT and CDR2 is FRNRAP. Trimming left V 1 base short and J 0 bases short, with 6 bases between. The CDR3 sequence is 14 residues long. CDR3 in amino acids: CASGLGGSNYGYTF. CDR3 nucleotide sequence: TGTGCTAGTGGTTTGGGAGGGTCTAACTATGGCTACACCTTC.

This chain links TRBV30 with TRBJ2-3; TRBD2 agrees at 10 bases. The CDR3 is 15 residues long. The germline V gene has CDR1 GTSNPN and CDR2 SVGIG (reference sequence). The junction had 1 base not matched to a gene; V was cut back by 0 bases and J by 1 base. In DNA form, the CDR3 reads TGTGCCTGGAGTGTCCTAGCGGGAGGCACAGATACGCAGTATTTT. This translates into CAWSVLAGGTDTQYF.

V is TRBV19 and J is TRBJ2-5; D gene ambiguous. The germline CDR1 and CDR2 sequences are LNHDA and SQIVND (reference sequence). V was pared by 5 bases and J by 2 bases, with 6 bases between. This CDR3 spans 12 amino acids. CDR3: CASSLRQETQYF. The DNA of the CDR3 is TGTGCCAGTAGTCTGAGGCAAGAGACCCAGTACTTC.

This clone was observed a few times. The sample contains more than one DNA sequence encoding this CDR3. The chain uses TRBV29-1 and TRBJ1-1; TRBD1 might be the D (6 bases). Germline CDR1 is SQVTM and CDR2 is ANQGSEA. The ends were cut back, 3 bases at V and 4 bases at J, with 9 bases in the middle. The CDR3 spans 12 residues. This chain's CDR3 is CSVDRGGTEAFF. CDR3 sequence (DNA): TGCAGCGTTGACAGAGGGGGCACTGAAGCTTTCTTT.

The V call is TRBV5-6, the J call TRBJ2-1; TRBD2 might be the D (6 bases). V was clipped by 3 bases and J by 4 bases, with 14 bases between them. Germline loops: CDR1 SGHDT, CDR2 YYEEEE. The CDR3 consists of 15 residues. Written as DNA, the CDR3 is TGTGCCAGCAGCTCCCCCGGGAGAGAGTACAATGAGCAGTTCTTC. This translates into CASSSPGREYNEQFF.

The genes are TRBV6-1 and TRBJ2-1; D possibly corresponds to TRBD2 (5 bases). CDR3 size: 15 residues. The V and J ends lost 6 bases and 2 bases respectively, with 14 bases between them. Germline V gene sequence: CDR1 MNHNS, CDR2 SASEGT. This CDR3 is CASRTGYQPYNEQFF. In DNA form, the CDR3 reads TGTGCCAGCAGAACGGGGTACCAGCCCTACAATGAGCAGTTCTTC.

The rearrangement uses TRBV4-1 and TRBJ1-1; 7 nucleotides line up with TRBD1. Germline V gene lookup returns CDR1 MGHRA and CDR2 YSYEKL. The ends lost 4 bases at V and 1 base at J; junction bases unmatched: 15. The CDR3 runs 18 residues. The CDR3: CASSLRQQGISGNTEAFF. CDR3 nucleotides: TGCGCCAGCAGCCTTCGGCAACAGGGGATTTCAGGGAACACTGAAGCTTTCTTT.

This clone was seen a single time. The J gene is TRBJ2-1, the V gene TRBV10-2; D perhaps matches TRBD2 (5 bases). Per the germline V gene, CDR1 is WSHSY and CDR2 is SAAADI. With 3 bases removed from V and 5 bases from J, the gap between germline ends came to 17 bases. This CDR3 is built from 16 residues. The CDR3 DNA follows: TGCGCCAGCAGTGACTTACTAGAGACCAGTGACAATGAGCAGTTCTTC. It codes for CASSDLLETSDNEQFF.

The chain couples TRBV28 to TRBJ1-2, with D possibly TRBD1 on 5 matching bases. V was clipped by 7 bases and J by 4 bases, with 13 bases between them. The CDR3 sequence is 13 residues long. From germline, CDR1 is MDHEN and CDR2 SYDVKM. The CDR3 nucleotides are TGTGCCAGCAAAAGGGGCAGCTCCTATGGCTACACCTTC. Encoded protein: CASKRGSSYGYTF.

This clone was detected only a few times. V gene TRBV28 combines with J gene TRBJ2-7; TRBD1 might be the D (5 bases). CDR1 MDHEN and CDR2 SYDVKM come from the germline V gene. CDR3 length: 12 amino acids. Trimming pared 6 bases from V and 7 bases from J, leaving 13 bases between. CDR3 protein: CASRMGLEEQYF. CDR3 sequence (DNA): TGTGCCAGCAGAATGGGGCTAGAGGAGCAGTACTTC.

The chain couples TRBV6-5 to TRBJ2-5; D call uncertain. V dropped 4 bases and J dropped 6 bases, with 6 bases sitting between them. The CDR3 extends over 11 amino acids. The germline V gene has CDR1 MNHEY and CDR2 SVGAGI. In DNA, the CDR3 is TGTGCCAGCAGTTCTACGAAGACCCAGTACTTC. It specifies CASSSTKTQYF.

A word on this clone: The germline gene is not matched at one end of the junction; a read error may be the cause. The CDR3 region has the DNA TGTGCCCGGAGTAAAACAGGGAGCTATGGCTACACCTTC. Its translation: CARSKTGSYGYTF. The chain is built from TRBV30 and TRBJ1-2, with D possibly being TRBD1 (6 bases). The CDR3 totals 13 residues. CDR1 is GTSNPN, CDR2 SVGIG, per germline (reference sequence).

CDR3 protein: CASSLNVAVVSYEQYF. CDR3 coding DNA: TGTGCCAGCAGCCTGAACGTAGCGGTGGTCTCCTACGAGCAGTACTTC. V gene TRBV7-2 combines with J gene TRBJ2-7; D is possibly TRBD2 (6 bases). V lost 5 bases and J lost 0, with 17 bases in between. CDR1 is SGHTA and CDR2 is FQGNSA in the germline V gene. The CDR3 is made up of 16 amino acids.

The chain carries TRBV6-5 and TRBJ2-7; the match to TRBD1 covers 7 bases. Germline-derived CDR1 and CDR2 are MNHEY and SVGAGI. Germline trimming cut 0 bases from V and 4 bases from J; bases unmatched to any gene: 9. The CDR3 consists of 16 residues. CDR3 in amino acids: CASSYSNGTAPYEQYF. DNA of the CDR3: TGTGCCAGCAGTTACTCAAACGGGACAGCACCTTACGAGCAGTACTTC.

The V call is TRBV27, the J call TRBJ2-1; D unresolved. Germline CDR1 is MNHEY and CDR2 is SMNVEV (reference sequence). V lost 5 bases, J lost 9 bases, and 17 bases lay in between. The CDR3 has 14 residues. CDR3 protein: CASSASQRYGEQFF. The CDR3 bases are TGTGCCAGCAGTGCTAGTCAAAGGTACGGTGAGCAGTTCTTC.

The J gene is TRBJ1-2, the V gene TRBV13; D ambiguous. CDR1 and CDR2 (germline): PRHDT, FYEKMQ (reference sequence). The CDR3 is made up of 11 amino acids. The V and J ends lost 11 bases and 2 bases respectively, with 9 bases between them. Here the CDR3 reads CAYRGNYGYTF. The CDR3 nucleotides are TGTGCCTACCGGGGAAACTATGGCTACACCTTC.